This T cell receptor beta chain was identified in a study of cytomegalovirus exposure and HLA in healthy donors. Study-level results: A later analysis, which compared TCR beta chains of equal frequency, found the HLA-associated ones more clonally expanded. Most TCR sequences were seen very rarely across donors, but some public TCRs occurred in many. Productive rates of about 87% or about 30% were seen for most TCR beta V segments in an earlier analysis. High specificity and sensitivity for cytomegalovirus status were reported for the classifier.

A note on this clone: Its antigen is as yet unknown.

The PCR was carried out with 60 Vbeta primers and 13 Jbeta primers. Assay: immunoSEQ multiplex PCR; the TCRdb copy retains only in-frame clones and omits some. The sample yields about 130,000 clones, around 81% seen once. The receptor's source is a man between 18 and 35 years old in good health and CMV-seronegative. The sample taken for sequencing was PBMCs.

The CDR3, as DNA: TGTGCCAGCAGCTATATAGCGGGGGGATACACCGGGGAGCTGTTTTTT. Its protein is CASSYIAGGYTGELFF. The gene calls are TRBV5-5 and TRBJ2-2; 10 bases map to TRBD2. CDR3 length: 16 amino acids. Germline loops: CDR1 SGHKS, CDR2 YYEKEE (reference sequence). V lost 3 bases to trimming and J lost 3 bases; unmatched junction nucleotides: 5.